The TCR beta chain described here comes from a study of T cell clonotyping in hematopoietic cell transplantation. The study's findings and limits: CD4 and CD8 repertoire contributions could not be separated without sorting. Recipient TCR diversity dropped after transplant; expanded clonotypes rose from day 30 to 180.

Sequencing used immunoSEQ multiplex PCR; TCRdb keeps in-frame clones, though not all of them. Of 65,000 to 80,000 clones in the sample, almost 97% were seen once. The CDR3 spans 14 residues. Germline lookup yields CDR1 SGHTA and CDR2 FQGTGA. V was shortened by 1 base and J by 6 bases, with 10 bases between the two germline ends. This clone was seen only once. Its target is unknown. The time point denotes: recipient sample about 28 days before transplant, after cytoreduction. The sample consisted of peripheral blood mononuclear cells, taken before stem cell transplant. This TCR was recovered from a woman between 45 and 65 years old with acute myeloid leukemia. Some clones in this sample may be carry-over from other donors' samples. This chain links TRBV7-3 with TRBJ2-1; D not certain. The CDR3 reads CASSLNSVGNEQFF. The CDR3, as DNA: TGTGCCAGCAGCTTAAACTCGGTGGGCAATGAGCAGTTCTTC.